The following is a T cell receptor beta chain sequence with its context. The entry originates in a study of blood T cell repertoires in COVID-19. V dropped 7 bases and J dropped 7 bases, with 14 bases sitting between them. Germline-derived CDR1 and CDR2 are SNHLY and FYNNEI. The CDR3 contains 13 residues. In the authors' workflow: Amplification of reference gene primers provided the estimated nucleated cell counts. TCRdb's table, derived via immunoSEQ multiplex PCR, lists solely in-frame clones and lacks some. V and J calls and clone size are those listed in that table; D and trimming were worked out from the DNA. The table includes roughly 72,000 clones, approximately 85% detected once.

V usage is TRBV2 and J usage is TRBJ2-1; TRBD2 might be the D (5 bases). The sequencing sample was made of peripheral blood. This TCR was recovered from a human donor in a cohort sampled during active COVID-19. In DNA form, the CDR3 reads TGTGCCAGCAATGAGCCTAGCTTAAATGAGCAGTTCTTC. Amino acid sequence: CASNEPSLNEQFF.